A selection of T cell receptor beta chains follows, all from one sample in a study of blood T cell repertoires in COVID-19. Sequencing used immunoSEQ multiplex PCR; TCRdb keeps in-frame clones, though not all of them. The sample yields approximately 91,000 clones, roughly 87% seen once. The sample taken for sequencing was peripheral blood. The source of these receptors is a man between 70 and 80 years old with acute or convalescent COVID-19. The CDR3 runs from the conserved cysteine through the conserved F or W. A D gene is named only where the DNA matches it firmly. Only some rows state a clone size, as once, few, many or a class for expanded clones.

v_gene	d_gene	len	abundance	j_gene	CDR3aa	CDR3nt
TRBV3-1/TRBV3-2	TRBD1	15	.	TRBJ2-2	CASSGGQGRTGELFF	TGTGCCAGCAGCGGCGGACAGGGTAGGACCGGGGAGCTGTTTTTT
TRBV5-1	.	14	.	TRBJ1-3	CATKGITSGNTIYF	TGCGCCACCAAGGGGATAACCTCTGGAAACACCATATATTTT
TRBV21-1	.	14	.	TRBJ1-1	CASTTPGPRPEAFF	TGTGCCAGCACCACTCCAGGCCCTCGGCCTGAAGCTTTCTTT
TRBV11-1	.	15	.	TRBJ2-2	CASREVRGTGGELFF	TGTGCCAGCAGAGAGGTCAGGGGCACCGGCGGGGAGCTGTTTTTT
TRBV3-1/TRBV3-2	.	17	once	TRBJ1-3	CASSLNPSLISGNTIYF	TGTGCCAGCAGCCTTAATCCATCTCTTATTAGTGGAAACACCATATATTTT
TRBV29-1	.	11	.	TRBJ1-2	CSVAQGYGYTF	TGCAGCGTTGCCCAGGGCTATGGCTACACCTTC
TRBV21-1	.	18	.	TRBJ2-1	CASSFKAGGEGSYNEQFF	TGTGCCAGCAGCTTTAAAGCGGGGGGCGAGGGCTCCTACAATGAGCAGTTCTTC
TRBV12-3/TRBV12-4	.	12	.	TRBJ2-4	CASSFTKNIQYF	TGTGCCAGCAGTTTCACTAAAAACATTCAGTACTTC
TRBV4-1	TRBD1	15	.	TRBJ1-2	CASSHGQGANYGYTF	TGCGCCAGCAGCCACGGACAGGGAGCTAACTATGGCTACACCTTC
TRBV2	.	12	.	TRBJ2-7	CASSLEKYEQYF	TGTGCCAGCAGTTTGGAGAAATACGAGCAGTACTTC
TRBV28	.	13	.	TRBJ2-1	CASGSGFGNEQFF	TGTGCTTCTGGGAGCGGGTTTGGGAATGAGCAGTTCTTC
TRBV7-2	.	17	.	TRBJ2-7	CASSLAEGPDSPYEQYF	TGTGCCAGCAGCTTAGCGGAGGGGCCCGACAGCCCCTACGAGCAGTACTTC
TRBV27	.	16	.	TRBJ1-1	CASSLGTSFWRTEAFF	TGTGCCAGCAGTTTAGGGACATCGTTTTGGAGAACTGAAGCTTTCTTT
TRBV6-1	TRBD2	18	.	TRBJ2-1	CASSEGSRTSGDINEQFF	TGTGCCAGCAGTGAAGGAAGCCGCACTAGCGGGGACATCAATGAGCAGTTCTTC
TRBV3-1/TRBV3-2	TRBD2	17	.	TRBJ2-1	CASSLGLAGAYHNEQFF	TGTGCCAGCAGCCTCGGACTAGCGGGGGCCTATCACAATGAGCAGTTCTTC
TRBV6-5	.	16	.	TRBJ1-5	CASSYPWGEFRQPQHF	TGTGCCAGCAGTTACCCGTGGGGGGAGTTTCGTCAGCCCCAGCATTTT
TRBV10-2	.	14	.	TRBJ2-5	CASSELSTQETQYF	TGCGCCAGCAGTGAGTTGTCTACTCAAGAGACCCAGTACTTC
TRBV6-1	.	16	.	TRBJ2-4	CASSEQVAQAKNIQYF	TGTGCCAGCAGTGAACAGGTCGCGCAAGCCAAAAACATTCAGTACTTC
TRBV5-4	.	15	.	TRBJ1-6	CASSLMGVNNSPLHF	TGTGCCAGCAGCTTGATGGGAGTAAATAATTCACCCCTCCACTTT
TRBV5-4	.	13	.	TRBJ1-1	CASSTGQNTEAFF	TGTGCCAGCAGCACCGGACAGAACACTGAAGCTTTCTTT
TRBV6-5	.	15	.	TRBJ1-1	CASSSAGVGNTEAFF	TGTGCCAGCAGTTCTGCCGGGGTTGGTAACACTGAAGCTTTCTTT
TRBV28	TRBD2	16	.	TRBJ2-5	CASSFSGGAAQETQYF	TGTGCCAGCAGTTTCAGCGGGGGGGCCGCCCAAGAGACCCAGTACTTC
TRBV7-7	TRBD2	15	.	TRBJ2-5	CASSLGNSGTAPQYF	TGTGCTAGCAGCTTAGGGAATAGCGGGACCGCGCCCCAGTACTTC
TRBV28	TRBD1	17	.	TRBJ1-2	CASSLVQGDSAFYGYTF	TGTGCCAGCAGTCTCGTACAGGGGGATAGCGCTTTCTATGGCTACACCTTC
TRBV6-5	TRBD1	15	.	TRBJ1-1	CASSWTGGVNTEAFF	TGTGCCAGCAGTTGGACAGGGGGCGTTAACACTGAAGCTTTCTTT
TRBV3-1/TRBV3-2	.	16	once	TRBJ1-6	CASSRRGGARNSPLHF	TGTGCCAGCAGCCGAAGAGGGGGGGCGCGGAATTCACCCCTCCACTTT
TRBV7-6	TRBD1	15	.	TRBJ2-1	CASSSPGQGVNEQFF	TGTGCCAGCAGCTCCCCGGGACAGGGTGTAAATGAGCAGTTCTTC
TRBV5-5	TRBD1	17	.	TRBJ1-3	CASSSHRDRETGNTIYF	TGTGCCAGCAGCTCTCACCGGGACAGGGAGACTGGAAACACCATATATTTT
TRBV6-5	TRBD1	15	.	TRBJ1-2	CASSTAGTGDYGYTF	TGTGCCAGCAGTACCGCCGGGACAGGGGACTATGGCTACACCTTC
TRBV9	TRBD1	15	.	TRBJ2-3	CASSVGTGPTDTQYF	TGTGCCAGCAGCGTAGGGACAGGCCCCACAGATACGCAGTATTTT
TRBV28	.	12	.	TRBJ1-2	CASRQEAYGYTF	TGTGCCAGCAGGCAAGAGGCTTATGGCTACACCTTC
TRBV28	.	15	few	TRBJ1-4	CASSPPSGTNEKLFF	TGTGCCAGCAGCCCCCCGTCAGGGACTAATGAAAAACTGTTTTTT
TRBV11-2	.	12	.	TRBJ2-3	CASSHRWDTQYF	TGTGCCAGCAGCCACAGGTGGGATACGCAGTATTTT
TRBV25-1	.	13	once	TRBJ2-5	CASSDRGSRTQYF	TGTGCCAGCAGTGACAGGGGCTCCAGGACCCAGTACTTC
TRBV9	TRBD1	12	.	TRBJ1-1	CASSVEGQEAFF	TGTGCCAGCAGCGTAGAGGGACAGGAAGCTTTCTTT
TRBV7-9	.	15	.	TRBJ1-6	CASSSDLSYNSPLHF	TGTGCCAGCAGCTCAGATTTATCCTATAATTCACCCCTCCACTTT
TRBV24-1	TRBD1	15	.	TRBJ1-1	CATSTGGWQNTEAFF	TGTGCCACCAGTACAGGGGGATGGCAGAACACTGAAGCTTTCTTT
TRBV10-2	TRBD1	13	.	TRBJ1-1	CASSETGETEAFF	TGCGCCAGCAGCGAGACAGGGGAAACTGAAGCTTTCTTT
TRBV11-2	.	13	few	TRBJ1-4	CASGGTLGEKLFF	TGTGCCAGCGGCGGGACCCTCGGTGAAAAACTGTTTTTT
TRBV28	.	16	.	TRBJ1-4	CASSSDSGPTNEKLFF	TGTGCCAGCAGCTCAGACAGTGGACCAACTAATGAAAAACTGTTTTTT
TRBV6-2/TRBV6-3	TRBD1	14	.	TRBJ2-1	CASSRTGTVYEQFF	TGTGCCAGCAGTCGGACAGGGACGGTCTATGAGCAGTTCTTC
TRBV28	.	15	.	TRBJ1-1	CASSLPWGSSPEAFF	TGTGCCAGCAGTCTCCCCTGGGGCAGCAGCCCTGAAGCTTTCTTT